This T cell receptor (beta chain) comes out of a study of T cells after yellow fever vaccination. TCRdb reprocessed the 5' RACE reads via MiXCR and lists one record per CDR3 protein. The table has about 300,000 distinct CDR3 sequences, 8.7% seen once. V lost 0 bases to trimming and J lost 2 bases; unmatched junction nucleotides: 1. The CDR3 is 15 amino acids. Germline V gene sequence: CDR1 MGHRA, CDR2 YSYEKL. This sequence originates from a man younger than 35 who received the YFV17D yellow fever vaccine. The sample was CD4+ T cells sorted from PBMCs, taken 5 days after the yellow fever booster vaccination. This chain links TRBV4-1 with TRBJ1-3; 7 positions agree with TRBD1. The CDR3 here is CASSQETGAGNTIYF. Here the CDR3 DNA reads TGCGCCAGCAGCCAAGAAACAGGGGCTGGAAACACCATATATTTT.